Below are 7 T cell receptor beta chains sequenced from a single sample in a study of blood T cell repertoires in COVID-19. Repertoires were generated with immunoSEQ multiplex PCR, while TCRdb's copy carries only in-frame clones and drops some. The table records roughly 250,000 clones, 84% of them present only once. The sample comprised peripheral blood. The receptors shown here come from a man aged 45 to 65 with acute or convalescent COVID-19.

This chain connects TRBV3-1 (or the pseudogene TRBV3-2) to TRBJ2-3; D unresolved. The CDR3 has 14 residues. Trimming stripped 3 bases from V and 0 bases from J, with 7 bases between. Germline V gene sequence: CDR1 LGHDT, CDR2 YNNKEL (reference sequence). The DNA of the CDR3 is TGTGCCAGCAGCCACTACAGTAGCACAGATACGCAGTATTTT. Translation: CASSHYSSTDTQYF.

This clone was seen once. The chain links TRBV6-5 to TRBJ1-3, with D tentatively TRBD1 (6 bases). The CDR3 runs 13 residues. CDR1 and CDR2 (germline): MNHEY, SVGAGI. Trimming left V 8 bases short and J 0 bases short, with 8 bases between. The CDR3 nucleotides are TGTGCCAGCCAGGACAGCTCTGGAAACACCATATATTTT. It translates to CASQDSSGNTIYF.

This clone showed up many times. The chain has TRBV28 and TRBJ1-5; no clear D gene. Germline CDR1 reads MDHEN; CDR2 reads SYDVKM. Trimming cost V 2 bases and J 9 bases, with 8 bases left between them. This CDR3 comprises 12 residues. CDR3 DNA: TGTGCCAGCAGTTTAAGCGGACGGCCCCAGCATTTT. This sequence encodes CASSLSGRPQHF.

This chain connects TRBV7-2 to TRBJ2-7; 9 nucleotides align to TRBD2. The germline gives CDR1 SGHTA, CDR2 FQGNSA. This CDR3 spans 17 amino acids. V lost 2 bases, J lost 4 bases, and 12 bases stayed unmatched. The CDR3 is CASSLYVSGSFLYEQYF. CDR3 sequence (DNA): TGTGCCAGCAGCTTATACGTTAGCGGGAGTTTCCTGTACGAGCAGTACTTC. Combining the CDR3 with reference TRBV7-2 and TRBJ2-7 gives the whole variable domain GAGVSQSPSNKVTEKGKDVELRCDPISGHTALYWYRQSLGQGLEFLIYFQGNSAPDKSGLPSDRFSAERTGGSVSTLTIQRTQQEDSAVYLCASSLYVSGSFLYEQYFGPGTRLTVT.

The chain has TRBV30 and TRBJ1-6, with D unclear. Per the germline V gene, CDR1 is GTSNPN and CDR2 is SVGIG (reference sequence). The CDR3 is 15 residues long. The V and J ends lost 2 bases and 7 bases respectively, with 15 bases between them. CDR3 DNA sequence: TGTGCCTGGAGTTCGGGAGCATATGGGAATTCACCCCTCCACTTT. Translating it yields CAWSSGAYGNSPLHF.

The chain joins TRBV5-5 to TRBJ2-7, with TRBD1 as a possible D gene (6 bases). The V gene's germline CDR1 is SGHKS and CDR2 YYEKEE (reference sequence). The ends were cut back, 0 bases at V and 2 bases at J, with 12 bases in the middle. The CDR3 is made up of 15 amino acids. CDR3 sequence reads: CASSLVGGLTYEQYF. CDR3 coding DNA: TGTGCCAGCAGCTTGGTTGGGGGCCTCACCTACGAGCAGTACTTC.

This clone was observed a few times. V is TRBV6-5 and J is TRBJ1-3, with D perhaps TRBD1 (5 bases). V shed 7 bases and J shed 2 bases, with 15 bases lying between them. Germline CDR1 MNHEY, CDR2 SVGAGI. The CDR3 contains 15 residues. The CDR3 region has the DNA TGTGCCAGCACCTACCGGACACCCCCTGGAAACACCATATATTTT. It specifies CASTYRTPPGNTIYF.